A single sample is the source of the 22 T cell receptor beta chains below, sequenced in a study of CD8 T cells in Susac syndrome. The RNA, about 0.5 to 1 ug, was put through reverse transcription using random hexamers. TCRdb reprocessed the immunoSEQ multiplex PCR reads with MiXCR, giving one entry per CDR3 protein. The sample holds 130,000 or so distinct CDR3 sequences, over 95% seen once. Sequenced: CD4+ T cells from PBMCs. The source is a human donor with Susac syndrome.

The sample holds a few counts of this clonotype. CDR3 DNA: TGTGCCTGGACGGCGGGAGTTAGTGAGCAGTTCTTC. It yields the protein CAWTAGVSEQFF. The genes are TRBV30 and TRBJ2-1, with 7 nucleotides matching TRBD2. The CDR3 spans 12 residues. V was clipped by 4 bases and J by 9 bases; unmatched bases: 6. The germline V gene encodes CDR1 GTSNPN and CDR2 SVGIG (reference sequence). The full variable domain, in which reference TRBV30 and TRBJ2-1 provide the parts outside the CDR3, is SQTIHQWPATLVQPVGSPLSLECTVEGTSNPNLYWYRQAAGRGLQLLFYSVGIGQISSEVPQNLSASRPQDRQFILSSKKLLLSDSGFYLCAWTAGVSEQFFGPGTRLTVL.

J is TRBJ2-1 and V is TRBV20-1, with 7 bases aligning to TRBD2. V shed 3 bases and J 2 bases; nucleotides not matched to a gene: 7. Germline assignment: CDR1 DFQATT and CDR2 SNEGSKA (reference sequence). The CDR3 loop spans 15 amino acids. The chain's CDR3 is CSASPAGDAYNEQFF. CDR3 nucleotides: TGCAGTGCTAGTCCGGCGGGAGATGCCTACAATGAGCAGTTCTTC.

The chain couples TRBV18 to TRBJ2-3, with no clear D. Germline V gene data show CDR1 as KGHSH and CDR2 as LQKENI. The CDR3 sequence is 15 residues long. With 3 bases removed from V and 2 bases from J, the gap between germline ends came to 12 bases. The CDR3 DNA is TGTGCCAGCTCACCCCTGGAATTAAACACAGATACGCAGTATTTT. Protein product: CASSPLELNTDTQYF. Full variable domain (missing parts from reference TRBV18 and TRBJ2-3): NAGVMQNPRHLVRRRGQEARLRCSPMKGHSHVYWYRQLPEEGLKFMVYLQKENIIDESGMPKERFSAEFPKEGPSILRIQQVVRGDSAAYFCASSPLELNTDTQYFGPGTRLTVL.

The rearrangement uses TRBV27 and TRBJ2-7; the match to TRBD1 covers 7 bases. The ends lost 5 bases at V and 7 bases at J; junction bases unmatched: 20. The germline CDR1 and CDR2 sequences are MNHEY and SMNVEV (reference sequence). The CDR3 contains 17 residues. The CDR3 coding sequence is TGTGCCAGCAGTCCCAGAGGGGGCCAACTTGCCGGTGAGGAGCAGTACTTC. Encoded protein: CASSPRGGQLAGEEQYF.

The chain carries TRBV30 and TRBJ2-7; D perhaps matches TRBD1 (5 bases). Trimming stripped 1 base from V and 7 bases from J, with 20 bases between. CDR3 length equals 15 residues. The germline V gene encodes CDR1 GTSNPN and CDR2 SVGIG (reference sequence). In nucleotides, the CDR3 is TGTGCCTGGAGTGGAGTACAGGCCTGGCTGGGGGAGCAGTACTTC. Protein sequence: CAWSGVQAWLGEQYF.

This chain's CDR3 is CSARDINEQYF. The CDR3, as DNA: TGCAGTGCTAGAGATATCAACGAGCAGTACTTC. The chain recombines TRBV20-1 with TRBJ2-7; D call uncertain. The CDR3 totals 11 residues. The germline V gene encodes CDR1 DFQATT and CDR2 SNEGSKA (reference sequence). V was shortened by 0 bases and J by 5 bases, with 5 bases between the two germline ends.

The J gene is TRBJ2-3, the V gene TRBV18; D remains ambiguous. This CDR3 comprises 13 residues. V lost 5 bases and J 2 bases, leaving 8 bases between the germline ends. Germline CDR1 and CDR2: KGHSH and LQKENI. The CDR3 coding sequence is TGTGCCAGCTCAGCCCGGATCACAGATACGCAGTATTTT. Protein: CASSARITDTQYF.

The chain combines TRBV5-1 with TRBJ2-1; 7 bases map to TRBD2. Losses at the gene ends were 3 bases for V and 0 bases for J; bases not matched to a gene: 6. CDR1 SGHRS and CDR2 YFSETQ come from the germline V gene. This CDR3 region has 16 residues. CDR3 in amino acids: CASSSELALSYNEQFF. For the CDR3, the DNA is TGCGCCAGCAGCTCCGAACTAGCGCTCTCCTACAATGAGCAGTTCTTC. Full variable domain (rest looked up from reference TRBV5-1 and TRBJ2-1): KAGVTQTPRYLIKTRGQQVTLSCSPISGHRSVSWYQQTPGQGLQFLFEYFSETQRNKGNFPGRFSGRQFSNSRSEMNVSTLELGDSALYLCASSSELALSYNEQFFGPGTRLTVL.

V gene TRBV25-1 combines with J gene TRBJ1-5; D unclear. Between the trimmed V and J ends, which lost 6 bases and 11 bases, there was a span of 14 bases. Germline lookup yields CDR1 MGHDK and CDR2 SYGVNS. CDR3 size: 12 residues. CDR3 sequence reads: CASSPGVGAQHF. CDR3 nucleotides: TGTGCCAGCAGCCCCGGGGTGGGCGCCCAGCATTTT.

The chain links TRBV20-1 to TRBJ1-2; TRBD1 might be the D (5 bases). CDR3 length equals 17 residues. Germline V gives CDR1 DFQATT, CDR2 SNEGSKA (reference sequence). V was trimmed by 1 base and J by 3 bases, leaving 21 bases between them. In DNA form, the CDR3 reads TGCAGTGCTAGAGCTATAGGTGGGGGGAGAATGTACTATGGCTACACCTTC. Its protein product is CSARAIGGGRMYYGYTF.

The J gene is TRBJ1-2, the V gene TRBV27; weak D call: TRBD1 (6 bases). The CDR3 extends over 13 amino acids. V was shortened by 5 bases and J by 2 bases, with 9 bases between the two germline ends. CDR1 MNHEY and CDR2 SMNVEV come from the germline V gene (reference sequence). The CDR3 reads CASSPGANYGYTF. The CDR3 DNA follows: TGTGCCAGCAGTCCAGGGGCGAACTATGGCTACACCTTC.

The chain recombines TRBV29-1 with TRBJ2-1; TRBD2 is a possible D gene (5 bases). Trimming shortened V by 7 bases and J by 0 bases, and 13 bases separated the two germline ends. CDR1 is SQVTM, CDR2 ANQGSEA, per germline. CDR3 length: 14 amino acids. CDR3 sequence: CSATDSSSYNEQFF. CDR3 nucleotide sequence: TGCAGCGCCACGGACTCTAGCTCCTACAATGAGCAGTTCTTC.

The chain couples TRBV20-1 to TRBJ2-1; D tentatively reads TRBD1 or TRBD2 (6 bases each). CDR3 length equals 16 residues. V was clipped by 5 bases and J by 0 bases, with 17 bases between them. Germline assignment: CDR1 DFQATT and CDR2 SNEGSKA (reference sequence). The CDR3: CSAAGGTPSSYNEQFF. For the CDR3, the DNA is TGCAGTGCTGCCGGCGGGACACCGAGCTCCTACAATGAGCAGTTCTTC.

The chain carries TRBV12-3 or TRBV12-4 and TRBJ1-2; D is unresolved. This CDR3 has 14 amino acids. V lost 6 bases, J lost 4 bases, and 15 bases lay in between. The DNA for the CDR3 is TGTGCCAGCAGCCCCAGAGGAGAGGGCTATGGCTACACCTTC. Encoded protein: CASSPRGEGYGYTF.

The V gene is TRBV4-2, the J gene TRBJ2-6; D assignment may be TRBD1 or TRBD2 (6 bases each). Trimming removed 0 bases from V and 2 bases from J, with 14 bases in between. Germline-derived CDR1 and CDR2 are LGHNA and YNFKEQ. The CDR3 totals 18 residues. The CDR3 region is CASSQDVRRGTGANVLTF. In DNA form, the CDR3 reads TGTGCCAGCAGCCAAGATGTTCGGAGGGGGACTGGGGCCAACGTCCTGACTTTC.

This clonotype was recorded once. The gene calls are TRBV20-1 and TRBJ2-7; D call uncertain. The CDR3 totals 11 residues. CDR1 and CDR2 (germline): DFQATT, SNEGSKA (reference sequence). Trimming removed 5 bases at V and 8 bases at J, with 13 bases between. CDR3 protein: CSASPPAKQYF. Here the CDR3 DNA reads TGCAGTGCTTCCCCCCCAGCGAAGCAGTACTTC.

The chain is built from TRBV6-6 and TRBJ1-2; D perhaps matches TRBD1 (6 bases). The CDR3 runs to 16 residues. Germline CDR1 and CDR2: MNHNY and SVGAGI (reference sequence). V was cut by 2 bases and J by 3 bases, with 16 bases left in between. The CDR3 reads CASSYPQTGRDYGYTF. CDR3 nucleotides: TGTGCCAGCAGTTACCCACAAACAGGGAGGGACTATGGCTACACCTTC.

CDR3 sequence: CASSYAGAAFF. The CDR3 DNA reads as TGTGCCAGCAGTTACGCGGGGGCAGCTTTCTTT. The genes are TRBV6-5 and TRBJ1-1, with a weak D call TRBD1 (6 bases). V was trimmed by 2 bases and J by 10 bases, leaving 8 bases between them. The CDR3 extends over 11 amino acids. CDR1 MNHEY and CDR2 SVGAGI come from the germline V gene.

This chain uses TRBV12-3 or TRBV12-4 with TRBJ2-1; the match to TRBD2 covers 8 bases. CDR3 size: 16 residues. Unmatched junction bases numbered 5, after V lost 4 bases and J lost 0 bases. The CDR3 nucleotides read TGTGCCAGCAGTTCTCTAAGCGGGAGCTCCTACAATGAGCAGTTCTTC. It yields the protein CASSSLSGSSYNEQFF.

This chain uses TRBV30 with TRBJ2-2; D is perhaps TRBD2 (6 bases). V was cut by 4 bases and J by 4 bases, with 13 bases left in between. The CDR3 sequence is 14 residues long. The V gene's germline CDR1 is GTSNPN and CDR2 SVGIG (reference sequence). The CDR3 spells CAWNSGEVTGELFF. For the CDR3, the DNA is TGTGCCTGGAATTCGGGAGAGGTCACCGGGGAGCTGTTTTTT.

This sequence joins TRBV5-1 and TRBJ2-3, with D maybe TRBD2 (6 bases). This CDR3 is built from 16 residues. Trimming cost V 4 bases and J 0 bases, with 15 bases left between them. Germline CDR1 SGHRS, CDR2 YFSETQ. As DNA, the CDR3 is TGCGCCAGCAGCCATCGGAGGGACCGGAGCACAGATACGCAGTATTTT. Amino acids: CASSHRRDRSTDTQYF.

The rearrangement links TRBV4-1 to TRBJ1-4; perhaps TRBD1 as D (6 bases). V was clipped by 3 bases and J by 7 bases, with 12 bases between them. The CDR3 extends over 14 amino acids. Germline V gene lookup returns CDR1 MGHRA and CDR2 YSYEKL. CDR3 DNA: TGCGCCAGCAGCCATCCAGGGGCGAGTGAAAAACTGTTTTTT. Its protein is CASSHPGASEKLFF.